The 32 T cell receptor beta chains reported below all come from one sample, sequenced in a study of beta chain features in type 1 diabetes (dated by TCRdb to the late 2010s). Library construction relied on the immunoSEQ multiplex PCR assay. The entire isolated RNA was reverse transcribed using the High Capacity cDNA Reverse Transcription Kit, and thus expressed TCRB transcripts were sequenced. Drawn from immuneACCESS, this table holds only the in-frame rearrangements with V and J called that TCRdb kept. Clones are partly lost; checked studies trace under half to an unresolved V gene and leave the rest unexplained. This sample holds under 400,000 clones; around 12% were observed only once. Of the sample, roughly 0.015% is held by the ten largest clones. The sample consisted of naive CD4+ T cells from blood. The cell subset or site label corresponds to: true naive CD4+ T cells. The receptors were gathered from a man aged 18 to 35 in good health.

The V and J genes are TRBV11-1 and TRBJ2-7, with 11 bases fitting TRBD1. The CDR3 consists of 16 residues. Germline-derived CDR1 and CDR2 are SGHAT and FQDESV (reference sequence). Unmatched junction bases numbered 10, after V lost 5 bases and J lost 4 bases. CDR3 in amino acids: CASSVSLDRGRYEQYF. The CDR3 bases are TGTGCCAGCAGCGTTTCACTGGACAGGGGGCGTTACGAGCAGTACTTC.

The DNA for the CDR3 is TGTGCCAGTGCCTATACGGGACAACGAGAGACCCAGTACTTC. It translates to CASAYTGQRETQYF. This sequence joins TRBV19 and TRBJ2-5; D possibly corresponds to TRBD1 (6 bases). Trimming removed 8 bases at V and 4 bases at J, with 17 bases between. The CDR3 spans 14 residues. Germline V CDR1 and CDR2: LNHDA, SQIVND (reference sequence).

This clone was seen only a few times. V is TRBV9 and J is TRBJ2-6; TRBD2 agrees at 7 bases. Germline CDR1 is SGDLS and CDR2 is YYNGEE. The CDR3 has 17 amino acids. The V and J ends lost 0 bases and 0 bases, in that order; junction bases with no gene match: 3. The CDR3 here is CASSVGGGFSGANVLTF. CDR3 nucleotides: TGTGCCAGCAGCGTAGGCGGGGGATTCTCTGGGGCCAACGTCCTGACTTTC.

The chain couples TRBV7-2 to TRBJ2-7; D is possibly TRBD2 (6 bases). Trimming pared 1 base from V and 6 bases from J, leaving 22 bases between. From germline, CDR1 is SGHTA and CDR2 FQGNSA. This CDR3 spans 17 amino acids. The CDR3 spells CASSLVTSLASLGEQYF. CDR3 bases: TGTGCCAGCAGCTTAGTTACTAGCTTGGCCTCTCTGGGCGAGCAGTACTTC.

This clone showed up just a few times. The chain is built from TRBV6-5 and TRBJ2-7; 8 bases fit TRBD1. This CDR3 has 14 amino acids. After removal of 6 bases from V and 3 bases from J, the junction contained 7 bases not matched to a gene. The germline gives CDR1 MNHEY, CDR2 SVGAGI. The CDR3 loop is CASRRTTGVYEQYF. The DNA for the CDR3 is TGTGCCAGCAGGCGAACGACAGGGGTCTACGAGCAGTACTTC.

The CDR3 nucleotides are TGTGCCTGGAGTGTAGGGAGGGTGTTGTCCTACGAGCAGTACTTC. Its translation is CAWSVGRVLSYEQYF. The chain joins TRBV30 to TRBJ2-7; TRBD2 aligns across 7 bases. The germline V gene has CDR1 GTSNPN and CDR2 SVGIG (reference sequence). V shed 0 bases and J 1 base; nucleotides not matched to a gene: 6. This CDR3 comprises 15 residues.

The sample holds many counts of this clone. V gene TRBV29-1 combines with J gene TRBJ1-1, with 7 bases lining up with TRBD1. Per germline, CDR1 SQVTM and CDR2 ANQGSEA. The CDR3 extends over 13 amino acids. V shed 5 bases, J shed 5 bases, and the junction held 8 bases outside the gene matches. The CDR3 DNA sequence: TGCAGCGTTTTACAGGGGCGAGGGACTGAAGCTTTCTTT. Its protein is CSVLQGRGTEAFF.

This rearrangement joins TRBV7-2 to TRBJ1-5, with 8 bases identical to TRBD1. CDR1 and CDR2 (germline): SGHTA, FQGNSA. CDR3 size: 15 residues. With V trimmed by 5 bases and J by 2 bases, 5 bases remained unmatched. The CDR3 bases are TGTGCCAGCAGCGCCGACAGGGGCCGCAATCAGCCCCAGCATTTT. It specifies CASSADRGRNQPQHF.

In this sample, this clone turned up a few times. The rearrangement joins TRBV14 to TRBJ2-7; 10 nucleotides agree with TRBD2. The CDR3 consists of 15 residues. J was trimmed by 2 bases and V by 4 bases; bases with no gene match: 5. Germline-derived CDR1 and CDR2 are SGHDN and FVKESK. CDR3 sequence: CASSLLAGVPYEQYF. The CDR3 DNA reads TGTGCCAGCAGCCTCCTAGCGGGAGTACCCTACGAGCAGTACTTC.

This clone was counted a few times. The V call is TRBV6-1, the J call TRBJ1-1; tentatively, D is TRBD1 (6 bases). Per germline, CDR1 MNHNS and CDR2 SASEGT. There are 13 residues in the CDR3. Trimming cost V 5 bases and J 3 bases, with 10 bases left between them. The DNA for the CDR3 is TGTGCCAGCAGTAGGACAGAATACACTGAAGCTTTCTTT. This translates into CASSRTEYTEAFF.

The rearrangement links TRBV5-6 to TRBJ1-2; the D gene is possibly TRBD1 (5 bases). There are 12 residues in the CDR3. Deletions cut 6 bases from V and 8 bases from J, with 14 bases between. In germline, CDR1 is SGHDT, CDR2 YYEEEE. This CDR3 reads CASNVWAGGYTF. As DNA, the CDR3 is TGTGCCAGCAACGTTTGGGCAGGGGGCTACACCTTC.

This clone was observed a handful of times. V and J are TRBV4-3 and TRBJ2-7, with D uncertain. Germline V lookup: CDR1 LGHNA, CDR2 YSLEER. The CDR3 runs 13 residues. Trimming took 2 bases from V and 0 from J, leaving 5 bases between them. This CDR3 reads CASSQTFSYEQYF. In nucleotides, the CDR3 is TGCGCCAGCAGCCAAACATTCTCCTACGAGCAGTACTTC.

As regards this clone: An end of the junction does not agree with germline; a read error may underlie this. V gene TRBV5-1 combines with J gene TRBJ2-7; 7 bases align to TRBD1. The germline gives CDR1 SGHRS, CDR2 YFSETQ. The CDR3 loop spans 14 amino acids. The CDR3, as DNA: TGCGCCAGCAGGTTGGGACAGCGCTCCTACGAGCAGTACTTC. Translation gives CASRLGQRSYEQYF.

The chain links TRBV6-5 to TRBJ2-7; D not certain. Deletions cut 0 bases from V and 6 bases from J, with 18 bases between. Germline V gives CDR1 MNHEY, CDR2 SVGAGI. This CDR3 is built from 16 residues. CDR3: CASSYSSSYGGLEQYF. The CDR3 coding sequence is TGTGCCAGCAGTTACTCGAGTTCTTATGGCGGCCTCGAGCAGTACTTC.

The chain has TRBV19 and TRBJ2-1; D is unresolved. The germline gives CDR1 LNHDA, CDR2 SQIVND (reference sequence). This CDR3 spans 13 amino acids. Trimming removed 3 bases from V and 5 bases from J, with 8 bases in between. The CDR3 bases are TGTGCCAGTAGTATGATGCAGGACAATGAGCAGTTCTTC. It translates to CASSMMQDNEQFF.

The chain uses TRBV19 and TRBJ2-7; 11 nucleotides line up with TRBD1. Germline CDR1 and CDR2: LNHDA and SQIVND (reference sequence). The CDR3 is made up of 15 amino acids. V lost 4 bases, J lost 0 bases, and 2 bases stayed unmatched. CDR3 loop: CASSTGTGGSYEQYF. CDR3 coding DNA: TGTGCCAGTAGTACCGGGACAGGGGGCTCCTACGAGCAGTACTTC.

This clone has more than one count but fewer than ten. The chain links TRBV25-1 to TRBJ2-7; D may be TRBD2 (5 bases). Germline V lookup: CDR1 MGHDK, CDR2 SYGVNS. Trimming took 4 bases from V and 8 from J, leaving 18 bases between them. The CDR3 length is 14 residues. CDR3 sequence reads: CASSVGLDVRKQYF. In DNA, the CDR3 is TGTGCCAGCAGTGTTGGACTTGATGTACGGAAGCAGTACTTC.

This clone was detected only a few times. The chain combines TRBV30 with TRBJ1-2; weak D call: TRBD1 (6 bases). Trimming removed 3 bases at V and 3 bases at J, with 11 bases between. The CDR3 is 13 residues long. Germline V CDR1 and CDR2: GTSNPN, SVGIG (reference sequence). The CDR3 nucleotides read TGTGCCTGGAGACAGGGTAGTCACTATGGCTACACCTTC. It specifies CAWRQGSHYGYTF.

V usage is TRBV19 and J usage is TRBJ1-6, with TRBD1 as a possible D gene (5 bases). The CDR3 totals 13 residues. Per germline, CDR1 LNHDA and CDR2 SQIVND (reference sequence). The V and J ends lost 9 bases and 8 bases respectively, with 14 bases between them. The CDR3 sequence: CASQGVWDSPLHF. For the CDR3, the DNA is TGTGCCAGCCAAGGGGTGTGGGATTCACCCCTCCACTTT.

V and J are TRBV30 and TRBJ1-1; TRBD1 agrees at 7 bases. The CDR3 spans 13 residues. Germline CDR1 reads GTSNPN; CDR2 reads SVGIG (reference sequence). V shed 5 bases and J 1 base; nucleotides not matched to a gene: 4. The CDR3 DNA sequence: TGTGCCTGGGACAGACAGGGGAACACTGAAGCTTTCTTT. It encodes CAWDRQGNTEAFF.

This clone was seen a few times. The CDR3 DNA reads TGTGCCAGCAGCTGGACAGCCGTGGGGTACGAGCAGTACTTC. Amino acids: CASSWTAVGYEQYF. This sequence joins TRBV7-2 and TRBJ2-7, with D possibly being TRBD1 (6 bases). V was cut by 4 bases and J by 4 bases, with 14 bases left in between. The CDR3 loop spans 14 amino acids. Germline V lookup: CDR1 SGHTA, CDR2 FQGNSA.

The chain uses TRBV7-8 and TRBJ2-3; D may be TRBD2 (7 bases). The germline V gene has CDR1 SGHVS and CDR2 FQNEAQ. The CDR3 runs to 16 residues. Trimming took off 3 bases at V and 4 bases at J, with 17 bases between the two ends. CDR3 sequence reads: CASSLGGANRADTQYF. The CDR3 DNA follows: TGTGCCAGCAGCTTGGGGGGGGCCAACAGGGCAGATACGCAGTATTTT.

This clone occurred a few times. V and J are TRBV7-9 and TRBJ2-1, with D perhaps matching TRBD1 (7 bases). V shed 4 bases and J shed 0 bases, with 13 bases lying between them. The CDR3 totals 16 residues. In germline, CDR1 is SEHNR, CDR2 FQNEAQ (reference sequence). The CDR3 coding sequence is TGTGCCAGCAGCTGGACCCAGGGGGGCTCCTACAATGAGCAGTTCTTC. It is translated as CASSWTQGGSYNEQFF. The full variable domain, rest sourced from reference TRBV7-9 and TRBJ2-1, is DTGVSQNPRHKITKRGQNVTFRCDPISEHNRLYWYRQTLGQGPEFLTYFQNEAQLEKSRLLSDRFSAERPKGSFSTLEIQRTEQGDSAMYLCASSWTQGGSYNEQFFGPGTRLTVL.

The rearrangement joins TRBV4-2 to TRBJ1-1, with D perhaps TRBD1 (6 bases). Germline CDR1 LGHNA, CDR2 YNFKEQ. Trimming left V 1 base short and J 7 bases short, with 19 bases between. The CDR3 has 16 amino acids. In DNA, the CDR3 is TGTGCCAGCAGCCAAGTAGCTCCATCAGGGGTCGATGAAGCTTTCTTT. It codes for CASSQVAPSGVDEAFF.

The CDR3 is CASSFSRAQETQYF. CDR3 sequence (DNA): TGTGCCAGCAGTTTTAGCAGGGCCCAAGAGACCCAGTACTTC. This chain links TRBV27 with TRBJ2-5; tentatively, D is TRBD1 (5 bases). In germline, CDR1 is MNHEY, CDR2 SMNVEV (reference sequence). This CDR3 is built from 14 residues. V dropped 3 bases and J dropped 1 base, with 9 bases sitting between them.

The CDR3 here is CASSPGSDPNTGELFF. CDR3 DNA: TGTGCCAGCTCACCAGGGAGCGACCCGAACACCGGGGAGCTGTTTTTT. The chain combines TRBV18 with TRBJ2-2, with TRBD2 as a possible D gene (5 bases). Per the germline V gene, CDR1 is KGHSH and CDR2 is LQKENI. The CDR3 sequence is 16 residues long. Deletions cut 2 bases from V and 0 bases from J, with 10 bases between.

The CDR3 is CASLPGQGRAFF. The CDR3 coding sequence is TGTGCTTCGCTTCCGGGACAGGGGCGGGCTTTCTTT. The chain recombines TRBV21-1 with TRBJ1-1; the DNA was not used to check the table's D call, TRBD1. TRBV21-1 is flagged as a pseudogene. The CDR3 covers 12 residues.

The chain couples TRBV27 to TRBJ2-3; 15 positions match TRBD2. The length of the CDR3 is 15 residues. Germline-derived CDR1 and CDR2 are MNHEY and SMNVEV (reference sequence). J lost 7 bases, V lost 8 bases, and 7 bases had no gene match. CDR3 residues: CASHSGTSGRNTQYF. In DNA, the CDR3 is TGTGCCAGCCATTCCGGGACTAGCGGGAGGAATACGCAGTATTTT.

The chain links TRBV19 to TRBJ1-2; D remains unclear. This CDR3 contains 9 residues. The V gene's germline CDR1 is LNHDA and CDR2 SQIVND (reference sequence). V dropped 8 bases and J dropped 8 bases, with 6 bases sitting between them. Here the CDR3 DNA reads TGTGCCAGTCCGAGAGGCTACACCTTC. As protein: CASPRGYTF.

A few counts support this clone. The CDR3 DNA is TGTGCCAGCAGTTACTCGAATGAGAGTCCAGATACGCAGTATTTT. This sequence encodes CASSYSNESPDTQYF. The chain recombines TRBV6-5 with TRBJ2-3; D is unclear. CDR1 and CDR2 (germline): MNHEY, SVGAGI. The CDR3 length is 15 residues. Trimming pared 0 bases from V and 4 bases from J, leaving 11 bases between.

This clone was found a few times. The chain employs TRBV28 and TRBJ2-5, with 7 bases fitting TRBD2. Germline CDR1 and CDR2: MDHEN and SYDVKM. This CDR3 spans 13 amino acids. V shed 8 bases and J 5 bases; nucleotides not matched to a gene: 8. CDR3: CASGEGGVETQYF. As DNA, the CDR3 is TGTGCCAGCGGCGAGGGAGGGGTGGAGACCCAGTACTTC.

As for this clone: Other DNA variants within this sample encode the same CDR3. The J gene is TRBJ2-7, the V gene TRBV18; 11 bases line up with TRBD2. The V segment lost 0 bases and the J segment 6 bases; nucleotides outside the gene matches: 1. The germline V gene has CDR1 KGHSH and CDR2 LQKENI. The CDR3 is made up of 14 amino acids. CDR3 loop: CASSPPSGRAEQYF. CDR3 DNA: TGTGCCAGCTCACCACCTAGCGGGAGGGCCGAGCAGTACTTC.